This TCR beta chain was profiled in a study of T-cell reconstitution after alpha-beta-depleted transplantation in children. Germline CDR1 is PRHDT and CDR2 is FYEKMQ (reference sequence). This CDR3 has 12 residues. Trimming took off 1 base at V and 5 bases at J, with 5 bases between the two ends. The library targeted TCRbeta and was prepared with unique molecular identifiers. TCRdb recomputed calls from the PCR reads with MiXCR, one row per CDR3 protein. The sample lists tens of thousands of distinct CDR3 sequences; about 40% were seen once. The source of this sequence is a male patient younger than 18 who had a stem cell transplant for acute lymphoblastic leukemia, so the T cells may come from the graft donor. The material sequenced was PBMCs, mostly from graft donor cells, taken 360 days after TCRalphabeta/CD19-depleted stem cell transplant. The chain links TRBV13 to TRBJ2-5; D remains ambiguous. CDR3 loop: CASSLVTETQYF. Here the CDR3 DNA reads TGTGCCAGCAGCTTAGTGACGGAGACCCAGTACTTC.